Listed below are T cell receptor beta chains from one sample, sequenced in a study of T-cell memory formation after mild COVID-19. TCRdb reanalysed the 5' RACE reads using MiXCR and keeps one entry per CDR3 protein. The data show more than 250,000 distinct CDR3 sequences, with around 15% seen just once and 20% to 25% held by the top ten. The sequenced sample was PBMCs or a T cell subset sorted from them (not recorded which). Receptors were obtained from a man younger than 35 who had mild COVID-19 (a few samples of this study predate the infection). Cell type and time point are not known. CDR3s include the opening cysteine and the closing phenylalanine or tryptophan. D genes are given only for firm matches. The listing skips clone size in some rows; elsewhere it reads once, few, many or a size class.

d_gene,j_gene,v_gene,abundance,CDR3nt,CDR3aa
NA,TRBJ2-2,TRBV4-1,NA,TGCGCCAGCAGCCGGACGAGACAGGCCAACACCGGGGAGCTGTTTTTT,CASSRTRQANTGELFF
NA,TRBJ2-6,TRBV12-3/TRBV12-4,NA,TGTGCCAGCAGGAGAACTGCCGACTCTGGGGCCAACGTCCTGACTTTC,CASRRTADSGANVLTF
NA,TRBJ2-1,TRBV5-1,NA,TGCGCCAGCAGCAGGGGGGACAGCTCCTACAATGAGCAGTTCTTC,CASSRGDSSYNEQFF
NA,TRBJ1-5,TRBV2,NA,TGTGCCAGCAGTCTCTTACAGTATAGCAATCAGCCCCAGCATTTT,CASSLLQYSNQPQHF
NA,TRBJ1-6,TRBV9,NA,TGTGCCAGCAGCACTGGGGGGGTCTCACCCCTCCACTTT,CASSTGGVSPLHF
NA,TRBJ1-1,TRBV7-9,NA,TGTGCCAGCAGCCCGGGGACCATCCCTTATGAAGCTTTCTTT,CASSPGTIPYEAFF
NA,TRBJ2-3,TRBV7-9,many,TGTGCCAGCAGCTTAACGCGGCGGCAGAGCACAGATACGCAGTATTTT,CASSLTRRQSTDTQYF
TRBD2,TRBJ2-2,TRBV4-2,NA,TGTGCCAGCAGCCAAGAAGGCTCGGGTAGCGGGGGGGCGTTCGGGGAGCTGTTTTTT,CASSQEGSGSGGAFGELFF
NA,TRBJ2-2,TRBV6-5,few,TGTGCCAGCAGTTACTTTACCGGGGAGCTGTTTTTT,CASSYFTGELFF
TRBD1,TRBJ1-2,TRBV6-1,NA,TGTGCCAGCAGTGAAGAGACAGGGTTCGGGTATGGCTACACCTTC,CASSEETGFGYGYTF
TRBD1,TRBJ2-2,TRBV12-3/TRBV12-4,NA,TGTGCCAGCAGTTCCGGGACAGGGGACACCGGGGAGCTGTTTTTT,CASSSGTGDTGELFF
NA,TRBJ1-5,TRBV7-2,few,TGTGCCAGCAGGGGTGGGCAGGGTGGCAATCAGCCCCAGCATTTT,CASRGGQGGNQPQHF
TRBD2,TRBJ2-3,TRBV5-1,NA,TGCGCCAGCAGAAGAGCGGGGGGGCGATATACGCAGTATTTT,CASRRAGGRYTQYF
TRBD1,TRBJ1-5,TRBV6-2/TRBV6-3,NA,TGTGCCAGCAGTCGGTCGACAGGGTCCCCTATACCGCCCCAGCATTTT,CASSRSTGSPIPPQHF
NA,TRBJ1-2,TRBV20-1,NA,TGCAGTGTAACAGGGCTGTCGGGCTACACCTTC,CSVTGLSGYTF
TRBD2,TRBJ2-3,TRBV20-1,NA,TGCAGTGCTCACCCGACTAGCGGGGGCCAGACAGATACGCAGTATTTT,CSAHPTSGGQTDTQYF
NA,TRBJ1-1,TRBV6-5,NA,TGTGCCAGCAGTTACACCGGTTCTATGAACACTGAAGCTTTCTTT,CASSYTGSMNTEAFF
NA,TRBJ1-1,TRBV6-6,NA,TGTGCCAGCGGGCCCCCGAACACTGAAGCTTTCTTT,CASGPPNTEAFF
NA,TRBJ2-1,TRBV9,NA,TGTGCCAGCAGCCCTCCCCTAGGCAATGAGCAGTTCTTC,CASSPPLGNEQFF
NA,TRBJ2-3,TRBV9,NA,TGTGCCAGCACCAACAGGGGAGGGGCAGATACGCAGTATTTT,CASTNRGGADTQYF
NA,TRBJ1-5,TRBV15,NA,TGTGCCACCAGCAGAGAACGGGGGGATCAGCCCCAGCATTTT,CATSRERGDQPQHF
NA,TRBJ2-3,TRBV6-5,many,TGTGCCAGCAGTTGGTCGACAGCGGATACGCAGTATTTT,CASSWSTADTQYF
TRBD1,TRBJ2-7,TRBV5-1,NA,TGCGCCAGCAGCCGGACAGGGGGCAGCCACGAGCAGTACTTC,CASSRTGGSHEQYF
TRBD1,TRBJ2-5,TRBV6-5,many,TGTGCCAGCAGTTACTCGACTCAGGGGGCGCGGCAGACCCAGTACTTC,CASSYSTQGARQTQYF
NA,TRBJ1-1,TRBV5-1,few,TGCGCCAGCAGCTTAACCAGGGTGAACACTGAAGCTTTCTTT,CASSLTRVNTEAFF
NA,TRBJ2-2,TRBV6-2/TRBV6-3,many,TGTGCCAGCATCCTACGACCCGGGACCGGGGAGCTGTTTTTT,CASILRPGTGELFF
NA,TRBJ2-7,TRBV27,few,TGTGCCAGCAGTTTAGGATCAGTGACCTACGAGCAGTACTTC,CASSLGSVTYEQYF
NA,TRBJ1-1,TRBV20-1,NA,TGCAGTTCCAGGGAGGGGGGGACTGAAGCTTTCTTT,CSSREGGTEAFF
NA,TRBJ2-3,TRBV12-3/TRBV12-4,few,TGTGCCAGCAGTTGGGGAGCCCACACAGATACGCAGTATTTT,CASSWGAHTDTQYF
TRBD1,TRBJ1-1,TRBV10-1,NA,TGCGCCAGCAGCCCCCGGGACAGGGGGGTTGGAGCTTTCTTT,CASSPRDRGVGAFF
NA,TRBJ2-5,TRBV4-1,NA,TGCGCCAGCAGCCAAGTGCCGATAGAGACCCAGTACTTC,CASSQVPIETQYF
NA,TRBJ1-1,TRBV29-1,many,TGCAGCGTTACTGTAATGAACACTGAAGCTTTCTTT,CSVTVMNTEAFF
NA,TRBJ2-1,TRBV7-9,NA,TGTGCCAGCAGCTTAAGGGGGGATTATGATGAGCAGTTCTTC,CASSLRGDYDEQFF
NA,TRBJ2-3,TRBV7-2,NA,TGTGCCAGCAGGTGGACAAACACAGATACGCAGTATTTT,CASRWTNTDTQYF
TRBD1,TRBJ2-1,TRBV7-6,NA,TGTGCCAGCAGCCCACGGACAGGGCACAATGAGCAGTTCTTC,CASSPRTGHNEQFF
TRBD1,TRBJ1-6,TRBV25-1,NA,TGTGCCAGCAGAGAATACAGGGGAGGGGATTCACCCCTCCACTTT,CASREYRGGDSPLHF
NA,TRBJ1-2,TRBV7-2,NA,TGTGCCAGCAGCTCGGACGGAGTCTCCTATGGCTACACCTTC,CASSSDGVSYGYTF
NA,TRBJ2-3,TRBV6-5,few,TGTGCCAGCAGTTACACAGCAGGGGGGTACACAGATACGCAGTATTTT,CASSYTAGGYTDTQYF
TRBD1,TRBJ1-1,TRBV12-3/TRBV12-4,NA,TGTGCCAGCAGTATCGGACAGGGAGCGGGCACTGAAGCTTTCTTT,CASSIGQGAGTEAFF
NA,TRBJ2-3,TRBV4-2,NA,TGTGCCAGCAGCCCGGAGGGGGCTAGCACAGATACGCAGTATTTT,CASSPEGASTDTQYF
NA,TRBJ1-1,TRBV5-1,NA,TGCGCCAGCAGCGCCTCAGGGAATATGGCTTTCTTT,CASSASGNMAFF
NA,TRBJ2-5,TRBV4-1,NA,TGCGCCAGCAGCCAAAGGGAAGGAGAGACCCAGTACTTC,CASSQREGETQYF
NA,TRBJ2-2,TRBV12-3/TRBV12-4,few,TGTGCCAGCAGGACAGGTGCGAACACCGGGGAGCTGTTTTTT,CASRTGANTGELFF
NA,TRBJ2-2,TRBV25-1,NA,TGTGCCAGCAGTGAATACAGCGCCGGGGAGCTGTTTTTT,CASSEYSAGELFF
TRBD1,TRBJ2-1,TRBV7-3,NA,TGTGCCAGCAGCGAGGGACAGGGTATTACCTACAATGAGCAGTTCTTC,CASSEGQGITYNEQFF
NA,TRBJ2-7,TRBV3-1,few,TGTGCCAGCAGCCCCTTCCCTTCCTACGAGCAGTACTTC,CASSPFPSYEQYF
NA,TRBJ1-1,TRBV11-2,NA,TGTGCCAGCAGCTACACCGACAGGAACCGCCACTTT,CASSYTDRNRHF
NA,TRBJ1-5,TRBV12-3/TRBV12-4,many,TGTGCCAGCAGTTTACAGGATAGCAATCAGCCCCAGCATTTT,CASSLQDSNQPQHF
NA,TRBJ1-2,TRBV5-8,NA,TGTGCCAGCACCCCCCTTCGCAGCGTCGGAGGCTACACCTTC,CASTPLRSVGGYTF
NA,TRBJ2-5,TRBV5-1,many,TGCGCCAGCAGCTTGGGTAGGGGGGCAGAGACCCAGTACTTC,CASSLGRGAETQYF
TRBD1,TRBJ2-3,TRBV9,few,TGTGCCAGCAGCGCGAGACAGGGGAGGATAGATACGCAGTATTTT,CASSARQGRIDTQYF
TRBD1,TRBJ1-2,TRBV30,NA,TGTGCCTCAACCGGGACAGACCTAAACTATGGCTACACCTTC,CASTGTDLNYGYTF
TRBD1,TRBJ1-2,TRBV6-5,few,TGTGCCAGCAGCCGGCGACAGGGCGACTATGGCTACACCTTC,CASSRRQGDYGYTF
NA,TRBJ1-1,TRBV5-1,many,TGCGCCAGCAGAACTCTGGACACCCGCACTGAAGCTTTCTTT,CASRTLDTRTEAFF
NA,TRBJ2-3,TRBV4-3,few,TGCGCCAGCAGCTCCGGTCGGGGGTACACAGATACGCAGTATTTT,CASSSGRGYTDTQYF